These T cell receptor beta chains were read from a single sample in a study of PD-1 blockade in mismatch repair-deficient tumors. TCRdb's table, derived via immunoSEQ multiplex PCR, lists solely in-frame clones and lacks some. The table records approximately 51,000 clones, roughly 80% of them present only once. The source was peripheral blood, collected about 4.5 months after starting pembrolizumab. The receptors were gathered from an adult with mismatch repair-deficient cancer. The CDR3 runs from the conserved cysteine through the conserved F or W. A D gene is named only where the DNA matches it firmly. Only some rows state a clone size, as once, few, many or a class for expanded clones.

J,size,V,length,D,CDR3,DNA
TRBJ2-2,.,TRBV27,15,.,CASSWGSFAAGELFF,TGTGCCAGCAGTTGGGGGTCCTTTGCGGCCGGGGAGCTGTTTTTT
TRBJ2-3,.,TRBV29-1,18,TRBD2,CSVERGFRGGSLTDTQYF,TGCAGCGTTGAGCGGGGGTTTCGTGGAGGGAGTCTCACAGATACGCAGTATTTT
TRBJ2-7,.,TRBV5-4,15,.,CASSSRGSGTGEQYF,TGTGCCAGCAGCTCCCGGGGATCGGGTACGGGCGAGCAGTACTTC
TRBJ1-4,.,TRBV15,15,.,CATSNRHATNEKLFF,TGTGCCACCAGCAATAGACATGCAACTAATGAAAAACTGTTTTTT
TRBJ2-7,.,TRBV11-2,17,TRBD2,CASSLRASGSDTYEQYF,TGTGCCAGCAGCTTACGGGCTAGCGGGAGCGATACCTACGAGCAGTACTTC
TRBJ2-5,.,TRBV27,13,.,CASSLRRWETQYF,TGTGCCAGCAGTTTGAGACGCTGGGAGACCCAGTACTTC
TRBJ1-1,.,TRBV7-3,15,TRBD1,CASSLIGQGGTEAFF,TGTGCCAGCAGCTTAATCGGACAGGGTGGCACTGAAGCTTTCTTT
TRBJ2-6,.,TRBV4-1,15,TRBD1,CASSVTGGGANVLTF,TGCGCCAGCAGCGTCACAGGGGGTGGGGCCAACGTCCTGACTTTC
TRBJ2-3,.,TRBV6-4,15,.,CASSVSFGRPDTQYF,TGTGCCAGCAGTGTATCTTTCGGGAGACCGGATACGCAGTATTTT
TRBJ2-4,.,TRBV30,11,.,CPQPVGNIQYF,TGTCCTCAACCGGTAGGAAACATTCAGTACTTC
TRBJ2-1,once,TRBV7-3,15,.,CASSLSGGLGNEQFF,TGTGCCAGCAGCTTATCAGGGGGACTCGGTAATGAGCAGTTCTTC
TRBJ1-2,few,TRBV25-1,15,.,CASSAITGPNYGYTF,TGTGCCAGCAGCGCCATCACAGGGCCCAACTATGGCTACACCTTC
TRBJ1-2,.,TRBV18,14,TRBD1,CASLGQGGDYGYTF,TGTGCCAGCCTAGGACAGGGAGGCGACTATGGCTACACCTTC
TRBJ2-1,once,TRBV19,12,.,CASSGDGNEQFF,TGTGCCAGTAGTGGAGATGGCAATGAGCAGTTCTTC
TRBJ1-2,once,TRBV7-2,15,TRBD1,CASSRYGTGFDGYTF,TGTGCCAGCAGTCGTTACGGGACAGGGTTCGATGGCTACACCTTC
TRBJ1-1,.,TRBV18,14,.,CASSPTERDTEAFF,TGTGCCAGCTCACCAACCGAAAGGGACACTGAAGCTTTCTTT
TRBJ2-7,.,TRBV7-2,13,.,CASSRDFSYEQYF,TGTGCCAGCAGCCGGGACTTCTCCTACGAGCAGTACTTC
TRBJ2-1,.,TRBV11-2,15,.,CASSLWGRDDSEQFF,TGTGCCAGCAGCTTATGGGGGCGGGATGACAGTGAGCAGTTCTTC
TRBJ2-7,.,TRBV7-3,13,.,CASSLTSGVEQYF,TGTGCCAGCAGCTTAACGTCGGGGGTCGAGCAGTACTTC
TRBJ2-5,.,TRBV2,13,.,CASSRASQETQYF,TGTGCCAGCAGTAGGGCTAGCCAAGAGACCCAGTACTTC
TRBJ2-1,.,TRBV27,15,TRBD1,CASSSKTGSYNEQFF,TGTGCCAGCAGTAGTAAGACAGGGTCCTACAATGAGCAGTTCTTC
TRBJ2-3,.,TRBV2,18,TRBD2,CASQAFSGRARAADTQYF,TGTGCCAGCCAAGCATTCAGCGGGAGGGCCAGGGCGGCAGATACGCAGTATTTT
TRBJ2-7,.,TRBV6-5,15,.,CASSQDGAVFYEQYF,TGTGCCAGCAGTCAAGACGGCGCAGTCTTCTACGAGCAGTACTTC
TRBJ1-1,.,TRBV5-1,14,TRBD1,CASSPWTGDTEAFF,TGCGCCAGCAGCCCCTGGACAGGGGACACTGAAGCTTTCTTT
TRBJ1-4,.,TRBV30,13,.,CAWSVPGGEKLFF,TGTGCCTGGAGTGTACCGGGAGGAGAAAAACTGTTTTTT
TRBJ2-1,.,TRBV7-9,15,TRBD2,CASSFGGSSYNEQFF,TGTGCCAGCAGCTTTGGCGGGAGCTCCTACAATGAGCAGTTCTTC
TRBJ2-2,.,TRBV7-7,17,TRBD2,CASSSTSGEANTGELFF,TGTGCTAGCAGCTCGACTAGCGGGGAAGCCAACACCGGGGAGCTGTTTTTT
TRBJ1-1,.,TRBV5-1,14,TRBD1,CASSSTGGSTEAFF,TGCGCCAGCAGCTCCACAGGGGGTAGCACTGAAGCTTTCTTT
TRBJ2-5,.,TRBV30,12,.,CAWSSFRETQYF,TGTGCCTGGAGTAGTTTTAGAGAGACCCAGTACTTC
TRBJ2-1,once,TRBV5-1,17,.,CASSLALSLFVYNEQFF,TGCGCCAGCAGCTTGGCCCTTAGTCTTTTTGTCTACAATGAGCAGTTCTTC
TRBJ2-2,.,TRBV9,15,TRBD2,CASSGAGGNTGELFF,TGTGCCAGCAGCGGTGCGGGAGGGAACACCGGGGAGCTGTTTTTT
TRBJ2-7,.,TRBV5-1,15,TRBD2,CASSLRAGGPGEQYF,TGCGCCAGCAGCTTAAGGGCGGGAGGGCCAGGCGAGCAGTACTTC
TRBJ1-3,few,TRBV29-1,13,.,CSGILSSGNTIYF,TGCAGCGGTATCCTAAGCTCTGGAAACACCATATATTTT
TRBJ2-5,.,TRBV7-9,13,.,CASSLVGGETQYF,TGTGCCAGCAGCTTAGTGGGGGGAGAGACCCAGTACTTC
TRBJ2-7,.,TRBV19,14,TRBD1,CATTRTGLVGEQYF,TGTGCCACTACGAGGACAGGGTTAGTGGGGGAGCAGTACTTC
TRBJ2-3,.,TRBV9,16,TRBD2,CASSPLAGSSTDTQYF,TGTGCCAGCAGCCCACTAGCGGGGTCTAGCACAGATACGCAGTATTTT
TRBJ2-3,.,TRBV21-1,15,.,CASSKVAPRRVTQYF,TGTGCCAGCAGCAAAGTGGCCCCCCGACGCGTTACGCAGTATTTT
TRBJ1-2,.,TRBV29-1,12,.,CSVELGNYGYTF,TGCAGCGTTGAGTTGGGTAACTATGGCTACACCTTC
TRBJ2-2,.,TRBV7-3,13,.,CASSSPGVGELFF,TGTGCCAGCAGCTCCCCTGGGGTCGGGGAGCTGTTTTTT
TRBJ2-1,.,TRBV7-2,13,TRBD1,CASARGQRNEQFF,TGTGCCAGCGCGAGGGGGCAGAGAAATGAGCAGTTCTTC
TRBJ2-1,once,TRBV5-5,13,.,CASSLFRYNEQFF,TGTGCCAGCAGCTTGTTCAGATACAATGAGCAGTTCTTC
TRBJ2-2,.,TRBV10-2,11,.,CASKAGGELFF,TGCGCCAGCAAGGCGGGAGGGGAGCTGTTTTTT
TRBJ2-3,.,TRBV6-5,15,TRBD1,CASSYRDRSTDTQYF,TGTGCCAGCAGTTACCGGGACAGGAGCACAGATACGCAGTATTTT
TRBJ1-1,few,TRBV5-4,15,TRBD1,CASSLPSGQGTEAFF,TGTGCCAGCAGCTTGCCCTCCGGACAGGGCACTGAAGCTTTCTTT
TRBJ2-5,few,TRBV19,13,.,CASSALASETQYF,TGTGCCAGTAGTGCACTAGCTTCTGAGACCCAGTACTTC
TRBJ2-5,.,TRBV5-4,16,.,CASSLTTGTPQETQYF,TGTGCCAGCAGCTTAACGACAGGCACCCCTCAAGAGACCCAGTACTTC
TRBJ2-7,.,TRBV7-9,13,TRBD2,CASSSGLALEQYF,TGTGCCAGCAGCTCCGGACTAGCGCTCGAGCAGTACTTC
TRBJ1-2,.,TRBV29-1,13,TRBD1,CSVGTGVTYGYTF,TGCAGCGTCGGGACAGGGGTTACCTATGGCTACACCTTC